One and the same sample provided the 5 T cell receptor beta chains below, sequenced in a study of monozygotic twins with inflammatory bowel disease. TCRdb reanalyzed the 5' RACE reads and collapses them to one entry per CDR3 protein, without DNA. Here the sample table reports over 130,000 distinct CDR3 sequences. The specimen sequenced was blood. These TCRs come from a human donor with ulcerative colitis or Crohn's disease, or a healthy co-twin of an affected twin (not recorded which).

The chain has TRBV18 and TRBJ2-1; TCRdb selects TRBD2, and the lack of DNA leaves this call unchecked. The CDR3 runs 15 residues. Germline CDR1 is KGHSH and CDR2 is LQKENI. CDR3 residues: CASSLLAESYNEQFF.

The chain uses TRBV19 and TRBJ1-2; TCRdb names TRBD1, which stays unverified in the absence of DNA. This CDR3 is built from 15 residues. Germline V gene lookup returns CDR1 LNHDA and CDR2 SQIVND (reference sequence). This CDR3 is CASSIIEARGNGYTF. The variable domain in full, completed from reference TRBV19 and TRBJ1-2, reads DGGITQSPKYLFRKEGQNVTLSCEQNLNHDAMYWYRQDPGQGLRLIYYSQIVNDFQKGDIAEGYSVSREKKESFPLTVTSAQKNPTAFYLCASSIIEARGNGYTFGSGTRLTVV.

The chain uses TRBV7-2 and TRBJ1-3. This CDR3 comprises 15 residues. CDR1 and CDR2 from the germline V gene are SGHTA and FQGNSA. CDR3 in amino acids: CASSLANGGRNTIYF.

This chain uses TRBV4-1 with TRBJ1-5; the TCRdb D gene call, TRBD1, has no DNA to confirm it. The CDR3 contains 15 residues. Per germline, CDR1 MGHRA and CDR2 YSYEKL. CDR3 sequence reads: CASSRDRGTNQPQHF.

The CDR3 loop is CASSARTGGLSTEAFF. The rearrangement joins TRBV18 to TRBJ1-1; lacking DNA, the TRBD1 call made by TCRdb goes unchecked. In germline, CDR1 is KGHSH, CDR2 LQKENI. CDR3 length: 16 residues.